A selection of T cell receptor beta chains follows, all from one sample in a study of T cells in Graves' hyperthyroidism and ophthalmopathy. TCRdb itself ran the multiplex PCR reads through MiXCR, one entry per CDR3 protein. The sample holds approximately 400,000 distinct CDR3 sequences; approximately 15% are singletons and the top ten take roughly 14%. Sequenced: blood. Receptor source: a woman between 18 and 29 years old with Graves' hyperthyroidism. Both conserved end residues are trimmed from each CDR3. The D gene is left open where the match is weak. Rows give clone size only sometimes, using once, few, many, or a class for an expanded clone.

CDR3aa: ASSEEGGRQGDLREEY
d_gene: NA
abundance: many
len: 16
v_gene: TRBV6-1

CDR3aa: ASSSWGGYT
d_gene: NA
abundance: NA
len: 9
v_gene: TRBV5-1

CDR3aa: ASSLGRVPNTEAF
d_gene: NA
abundance: few
len: 13
v_gene: TRBV7-6

CDR3aa: SATQDSPNTGELF
d_gene: NA
abundance: few
len: 13
v_gene: TRBV20-1

CDR3aa: ASSPEVSGNTIY
d_gene: NA
abundance: NA
len: 12
v_gene: TRBV7-9

CDR3aa: ATAPIAGTVVGGQY
d_gene: NA
abundance: many
len: 14
v_gene: TRBV6-1

CDR3aa: ASSSAGVYGYT
d_gene: NA
abundance: NA
len: 11
v_gene: TRBV28

CDR3aa: ASSLISGLGYYGYT
d_gene: NA
abundance: NA
len: 14
v_gene: TRBV5-4

CDR3aa: ASSYSYRAPNEQF
d_gene: NA
abundance: NA
len: 13
v_gene: TRBV6-2/TRBV6-3

CDR3aa: ASSAQTGFQGGYT
d_gene: TRBD1
abundance: NA
len: 13
v_gene: TRBV7-2

CDR3aa: ATSDYNEQF
d_gene: NA
abundance: NA
len: 9
v_gene: TRBV24-1

CDR3aa: ATSDPQGSPYEQY
d_gene: TRBD1
abundance: NA
len: 13
v_gene: TRBV24-1

CDR3aa: ASSDLMVHNTYEQY
d_gene: NA
abundance: NA
len: 14
v_gene: TRBV10-1

CDR3aa: ASSFMERVSYEQY
d_gene: NA
abundance: many
len: 13
v_gene: TRBV28

CDR3aa: ASSHGDRAKNIQY
d_gene: TRBD1
abundance: once
len: 13
v_gene: TRBV3-1

CDR3aa: ASRPRQGSKNIQY
d_gene: TRBD1
abundance: NA
len: 13
v_gene: TRBV27

CDR3aa: ASSPPDRGDEQY
d_gene: TRBD1
abundance: many
len: 12
v_gene: TRBV7-9

CDR3aa: ASRRLGQGVGAF
d_gene: TRBD1
abundance: many
len: 12
v_gene: TRBV12-3/TRBV12-4

CDR3aa: ASSTQVGIRGYT
d_gene: NA
abundance: many
len: 12
v_gene: TRBV11-2

CDR3aa: ASSTVRDRSNYGYT
d_gene: TRBD1
abundance: few
len: 14
v_gene: TRBV19

CDR3aa: ASSYFPPGQGKHEQY
d_gene: TRBD1
abundance: many
len: 15
v_gene: TRBV6-6

CDR3aa: ASSLETNFLNTEAF
d_gene: NA
abundance: NA
len: 14
v_gene: TRBV5-1

CDR3aa: ASSESTLGAYSNQPQH
d_gene: NA
abundance: many
len: 16
v_gene: TRBV6-1

CDR3aa: ASSEARGKKLF
d_gene: NA
abundance: many
len: 11
v_gene: TRBV2

CDR3aa: AISDWLAGATDTQY
d_gene: TRBD2
abundance: few
len: 14
v_gene: TRBV10-3

CDR3aa: SAVRGSHNTEAF
d_gene: TRBD1
abundance: many
len: 12
v_gene: TRBV29-1

CDR3aa: ATSGGWMNTEAF
d_gene: NA
abundance: many
len: 12
v_gene: TRBV24-1

CDR3aa: ASSYLEMALFSNGYT
d_gene: NA
abundance: many
len: 15
v_gene: TRBV5-1

CDR3aa: ASSRLAGLTGELF
d_gene: TRBD2
abundance: many
len: 13
v_gene: TRBV3-1

CDR3aa: ASGRRNTDTQY
d_gene: NA
abundance: NA
len: 11
v_gene: TRBV5-4

CDR3aa: ASSSLGQGNTEAF
d_gene: TRBD1
abundance: few
len: 13
v_gene: TRBV7-9

CDR3aa: ASSPGVNTDTQY
d_gene: NA
abundance: many
len: 12
v_gene: TRBV7-3

CDR3aa: ASSLDLVAEQY
d_gene: NA
abundance: many
len: 11
v_gene: TRBV7-2

CDR3aa: SASGGGEKLF
d_gene: NA
abundance: NA
len: 10
v_gene: TRBV20-1

CDR3aa: ASSQERSGTDTQY
d_gene: NA
abundance: few
len: 13
v_gene: TRBV4-1

CDR3aa: ASSERPSGRSSYEQY
d_gene: TRBD2
abundance: NA
len: 15
v_gene: TRBV2

CDR3aa: ASRRQWGASYT
d_gene: NA
abundance: many
len: 11
v_gene: TRBV12-3/TRBV12-4

CDR3aa: ASSLPTGTGAPEAF
d_gene: TRBD1
abundance: many
len: 14
v_gene: TRBV3-1

CDR3aa: SARVLGADTQY
d_gene: NA
abundance: many
len: 11
v_gene: TRBV20-1

CDR3aa: SARGLAKNIQY
d_gene: NA
abundance: NA
len: 11
v_gene: TRBV20-1

CDR3aa: SASPGLSLTDTQY
d_gene: NA
abundance: many
len: 13
v_gene: TRBV20-1

CDR3aa: ASTSFLREISEKLF
d_gene: NA
abundance: few
len: 14
v_gene: TRBV11-2

CDR3aa: ASSPWGLAGAGEQY
d_gene: TRBD2
abundance: few
len: 14
v_gene: TRBV6-1

CDR3aa: ASSHFNSPLH
d_gene: NA
abundance: few
len: 10
v_gene: TRBV4-1

CDR3aa: ASSFRQYEQY
d_gene: NA
abundance: many
len: 10
v_gene: TRBV7-2

CDR3aa: ASSLRPFSYEQY
d_gene: NA
abundance: NA
len: 12
v_gene: TRBV19

CDR3aa: SARRMGQSLHNEQF
d_gene: TRBD1
abundance: many
len: 14
v_gene: TRBV20-1

CDR3aa: ASSHFSGSSYNEQF
d_gene: TRBD2
abundance: few
len: 14
v_gene: TRBV4-2

CDR3aa: ASNTQGGQNTGELF
d_gene: NA
abundance: NA
len: 14
v_gene: TRBV7-2

CDR3aa: ASSLRTGFDYSPLH
d_gene: TRBD1
abundance: few
len: 14
v_gene: TRBV27

CDR3aa: ASSSEVTGNYGYT
d_gene: NA
abundance: many
len: 13
v_gene: TRBV5-1

CDR3aa: ASSFQDRNTEAF
d_gene: NA
abundance: few
len: 12
v_gene: TRBV27

CDR3aa: ASSWAGITEAF
d_gene: NA
abundance: many
len: 11
v_gene: TRBV3-1

CDR3aa: ASSPFTRGESNGYT
d_gene: NA
abundance: few
len: 14
v_gene: TRBV5-1

CDR3aa: ASSRPGTSGYNEQF
d_gene: TRBD2
abundance: many
len: 14
v_gene: TRBV6-2/TRBV6-3

CDR3aa: ATRIQGALTEAF
d_gene: TRBD1
abundance: NA
len: 12
v_gene: TRBV5-4